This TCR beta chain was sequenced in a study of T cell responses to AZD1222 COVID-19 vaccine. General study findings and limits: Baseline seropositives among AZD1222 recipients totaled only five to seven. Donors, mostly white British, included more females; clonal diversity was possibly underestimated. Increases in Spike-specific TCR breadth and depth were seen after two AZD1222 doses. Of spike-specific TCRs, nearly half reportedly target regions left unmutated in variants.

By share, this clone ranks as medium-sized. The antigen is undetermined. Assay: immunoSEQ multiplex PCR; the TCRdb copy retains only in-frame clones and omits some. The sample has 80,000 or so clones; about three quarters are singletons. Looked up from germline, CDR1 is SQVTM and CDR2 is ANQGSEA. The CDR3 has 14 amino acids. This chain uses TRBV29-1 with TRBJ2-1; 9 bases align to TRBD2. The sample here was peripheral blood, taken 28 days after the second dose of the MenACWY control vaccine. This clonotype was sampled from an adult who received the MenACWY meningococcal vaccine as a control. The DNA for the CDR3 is TGCATCCGCCTAGCGGGGCAATCGAGTGGTGAGCAGTTCTTC. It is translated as CIRLAGQSSGEQFF.